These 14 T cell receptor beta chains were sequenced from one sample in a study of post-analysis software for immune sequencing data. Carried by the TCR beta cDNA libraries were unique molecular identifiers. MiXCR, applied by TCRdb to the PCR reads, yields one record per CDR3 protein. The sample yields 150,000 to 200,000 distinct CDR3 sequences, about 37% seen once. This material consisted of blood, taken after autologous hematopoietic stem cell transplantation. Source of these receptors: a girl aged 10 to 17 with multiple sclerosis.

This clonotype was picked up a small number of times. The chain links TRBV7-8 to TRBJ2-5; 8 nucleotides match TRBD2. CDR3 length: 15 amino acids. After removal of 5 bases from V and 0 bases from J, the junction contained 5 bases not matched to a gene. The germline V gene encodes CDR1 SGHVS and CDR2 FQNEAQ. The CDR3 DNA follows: TGTGCCAGCAGCGGACGAGCGGGGGACCAAGAGACCCAGTACTTC. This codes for CASSGRAGDQETQYF.

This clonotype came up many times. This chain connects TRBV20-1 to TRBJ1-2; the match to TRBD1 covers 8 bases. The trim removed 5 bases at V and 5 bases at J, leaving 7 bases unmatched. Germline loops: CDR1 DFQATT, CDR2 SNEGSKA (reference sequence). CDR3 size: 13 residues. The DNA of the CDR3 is TGCAGTGCTCCCAGGGGGCGAGGGTATGGCTACACCTTC. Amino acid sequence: CSAPRGRGYGYTF.

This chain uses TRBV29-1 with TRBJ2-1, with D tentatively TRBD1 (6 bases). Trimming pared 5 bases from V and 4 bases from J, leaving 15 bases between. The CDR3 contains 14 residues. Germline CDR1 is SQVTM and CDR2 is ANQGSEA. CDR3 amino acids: CSVPQEGDYNEQFF. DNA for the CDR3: TGCAGCGTTCCCCAAGAGGGGGATTACAATGAGCAGTTCTTC.

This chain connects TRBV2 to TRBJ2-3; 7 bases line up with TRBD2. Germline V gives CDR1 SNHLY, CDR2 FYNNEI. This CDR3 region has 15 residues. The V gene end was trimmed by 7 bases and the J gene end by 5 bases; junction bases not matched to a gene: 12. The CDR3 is CASTAWAGVGDTQYF. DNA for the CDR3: TGTGCCAGCACGGCTTGGGCGGGAGTAGGAGATACGCAGTATTTT.

CDR3 loop: CASSLNLFGTGGPGELFF. The DNA of the CDR3 is TGTGCCAGCAGCTTAAACCTTTTCGGGACAGGGGGCCCCGGGGAGCTGTTTTTT. The J gene is TRBJ2-2, the V gene TRBV7-3, with 12 bases aligning to TRBD1. CDR1 SGHTA and CDR2 FQGTGA come from the germline V gene. This CDR3 has 18 amino acids. The V and J ends lost 1 base and 6 bases, in that order; junction bases with no gene match: 9.

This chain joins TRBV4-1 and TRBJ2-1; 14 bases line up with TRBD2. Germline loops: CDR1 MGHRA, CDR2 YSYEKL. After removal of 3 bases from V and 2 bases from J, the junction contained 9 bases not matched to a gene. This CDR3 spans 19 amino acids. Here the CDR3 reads CASSQGLAGVINAYNEQFF. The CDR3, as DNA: TGCGCCAGCAGCCAGGGACTAGCGGGGGTAATCAACGCCTACAATGAGCAGTTCTTC.

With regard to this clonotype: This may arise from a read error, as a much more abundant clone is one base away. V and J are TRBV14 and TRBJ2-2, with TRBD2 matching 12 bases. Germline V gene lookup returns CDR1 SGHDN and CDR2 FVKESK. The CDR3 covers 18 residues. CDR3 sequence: CASSQDRRTSGNTRELFF. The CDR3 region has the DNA TGTGCCAGCAGCCAAGATCGGAGGACTAGCGGGAACACCAGGGAGCTGTTTTTT.

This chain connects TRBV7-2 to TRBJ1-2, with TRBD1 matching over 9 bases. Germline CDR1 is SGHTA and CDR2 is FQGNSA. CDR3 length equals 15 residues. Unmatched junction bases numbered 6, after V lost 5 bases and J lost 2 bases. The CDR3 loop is CASSPGTGWNYGYTF. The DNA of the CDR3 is TGTGCCAGCAGCCCGGGGACAGGGTGGAACTATGGCTACACCTTC. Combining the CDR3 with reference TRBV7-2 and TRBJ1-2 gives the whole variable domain GAGVSQSPSNKVTEKGKDVELRCDPISGHTALYWYRQSLGQGLEFLIYFQGNSAPDKSGLPSDRFSAERTGGSVSTLTIQRTQQEDSAVYLCASSPGTGWNYGYTFGSGTRLTVV.

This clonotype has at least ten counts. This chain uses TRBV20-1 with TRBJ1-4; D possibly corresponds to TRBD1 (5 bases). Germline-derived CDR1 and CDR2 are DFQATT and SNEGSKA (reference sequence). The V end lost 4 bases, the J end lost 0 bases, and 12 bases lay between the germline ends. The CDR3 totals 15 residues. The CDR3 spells CSATQDSATNEKLFF. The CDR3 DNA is TGCAGTGCTACCCAAGACAGCGCAACTAATGAAAAACTGTTTTTT.

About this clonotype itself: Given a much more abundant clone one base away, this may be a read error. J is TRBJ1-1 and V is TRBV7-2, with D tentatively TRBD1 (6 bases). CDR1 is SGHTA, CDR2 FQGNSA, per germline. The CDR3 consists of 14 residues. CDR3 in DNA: TGTGCCGGCAGCTTAGAGTCCCTCCGAGGGGGAGCTTTCTTT. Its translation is CAGSLESLRGGAFF.

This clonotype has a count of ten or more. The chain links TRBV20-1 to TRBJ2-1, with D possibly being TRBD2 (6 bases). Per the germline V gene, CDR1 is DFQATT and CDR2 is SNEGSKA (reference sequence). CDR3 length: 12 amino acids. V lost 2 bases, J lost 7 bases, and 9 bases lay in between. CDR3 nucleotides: TGCAGTGCTAGACTAGCGAAGAATGAGCAGTTCTTC. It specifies CSARLAKNEQFF.

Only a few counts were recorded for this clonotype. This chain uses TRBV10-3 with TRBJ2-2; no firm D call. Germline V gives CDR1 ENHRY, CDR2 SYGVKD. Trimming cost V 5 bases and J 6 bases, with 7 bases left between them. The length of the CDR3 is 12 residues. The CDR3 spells CAISNGPGELFF. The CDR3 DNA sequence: TGTGCCATCAGTAACGGACCCGGGGAGCTGTTTTTT.

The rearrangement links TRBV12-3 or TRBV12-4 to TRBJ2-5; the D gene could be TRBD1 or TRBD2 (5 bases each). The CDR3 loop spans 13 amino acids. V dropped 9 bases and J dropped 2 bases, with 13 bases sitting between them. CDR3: CASRGAMQETQYF. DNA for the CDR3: TGTGCCAGTAGAGGGGCAATGCAAGAGACCCAGTACTTC.

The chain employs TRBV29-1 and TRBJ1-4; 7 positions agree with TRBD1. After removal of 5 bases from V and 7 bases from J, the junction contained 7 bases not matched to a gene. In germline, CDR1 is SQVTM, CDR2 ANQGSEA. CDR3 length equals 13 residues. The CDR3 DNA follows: TGCAGCGTTTATCCAGGGGGGACTGAAAAACTGTTTTTT. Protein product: CSVYPGGTEKLFF.